One and the same sample provided the 16 T cell receptor beta chains below, sequenced in a study of cytomegalovirus exposure and HLA in healthy donors. PCR employed 60 Vbeta and 13 Jbeta primers. This table comes from immunoSEQ multiplex PCR, and its TCRdb copy is limited to in-frame clones, with some not included. This sample has under 200,000 clones, with roughly 80% found just once. Sequenced: PBMCs. The origin of the receptors is a man aged 60-69 years in good health and CMV-seronegative.

The V call is TRBV6-1, the J call TRBJ1-1, with 9 bases aligning to TRBD1. Trimming cost V 4 bases and J 3 bases; bases outside gene matches: 3. The CDR3 runs to 14 residues. Per the germline V gene, CDR1 is MNHNS and CDR2 is SASEGT. The CDR3 loop reads CASSAGQGYTEAFF. The CDR3 DNA reads TGTGCCAGCAGTGCAGGACAGGGGTACACTGAAGCTTTCTTT.

The J gene is TRBJ1-6, the V gene TRBV6-1; TRBD1 is a possible D gene (6 bases). V lost 7 bases, J lost 7 bases, and 14 bases lay in between. The V gene's germline CDR1 is MNHNS and CDR2 SASEGT. The CDR3 is 14 residues long. The CDR3 DNA reads as TGTGCCAGCACCGCCCGACAGGAAAATTCACCCCTCCACTTT. The encoded protein is CASTARQENSPLHF.

Only a few counts were recorded for this clone. The junction shows a germline mismatch at one end, possibly a read error. This rearrangement joins TRBV4-1 to TRBJ1-2, with D possibly TRBD1 on 6 matching bases. Germline assignment: CDR1 MGHRA and CDR2 YSYEKL. The CDR3 contains 14 residues. DNA for the CDR3: TGCGCCAGCAGCCCCTCCAGGGCCCGGGGGGGCTACCCCTTC. Translating gives CASSPSRARGGYPF.

The chain employs TRBV5-1 and TRBJ1-1; 7 bases fit TRBD1. This CDR3 has 16 residues. CDR1 and CDR2 (germline): SGHRS, YFSETQ. V shed 0 bases, J shed 4 bases, and the junction held 9 bases outside the gene matches. The CDR3 here is CASSLEPGQRGTEAFF. The CDR3 DNA follows: TGCGCCAGCAGCTTGGAACCGGGACAGCGTGGCACTGAAGCTTTCTTT.

V is TRBV9 and J is TRBJ2-1; TRBD2 matches 10 bases. Germline V gives CDR1 SGDLS, CDR2 YYNGEE. J gave up 0 bases and V 3 bases, and 12 bases lay outside the gene matches. The CDR3 contains 19 residues. The DNA of the CDR3 is TGTGCCAGCAGCGCTGTCCCGGGACTAGCGCCTACCTCCTACAATGAGCAGTTCTTC. It codes for CASSAVPGLAPTSYNEQFF.

The chain links TRBV10-3 to TRBJ1-2, with D unclear. The CDR3 has 13 amino acids. Trimming took 4 bases from V and 5 from J, leaving 11 bases between them. Germline loops: CDR1 ENHRY, CDR2 SYGVKD. In DNA form, the CDR3 reads TGTGCCATCAGTGGTAACAGAGAATATGGCTACACCTTC. This translates into CAISGNREYGYTF.

A few counts support this clone. The chain carries TRBV7-7 and TRBJ2-2; D is ambiguous. Germline V lookup: CDR1 SSHAT, CDR2 FNYEAQ (reference sequence). CDR3 length: 14 residues. Trimming shortened V by 3 bases and J by 0 bases, and 5 bases separated the two germline ends. For the CDR3, the DNA is TGTGCCAGCAGCTTTGACACGAACACCGGGGAGCTGTTTTTT. Protein: CASSFDTNTGELFF.

The V and J genes are TRBV4-2 and TRBJ2-3; D unclear. Germline CDR1 is LGHNA and CDR2 is YNFKEQ. V shed 0 bases and J shed 4 bases, with 5 bases lying between them. The CDR3 sequence is 13 residues long. The CDR3 DNA reads as TGTGCCAGCAGCCAAGATCGTCCAGATACGCAGTATTTT. This translates into CASSQDRPDTQYF.

V is TRBV4-1 and J is TRBJ2-7; 13 bases are a match to TRBD2. This CDR3 contains 19 residues. V shed 4 bases and J 4 bases; nucleotides not matched to a gene: 16. Germline CDR1 MGHRA, CDR2 YSYEKL. The CDR3 region is CASSLSTSGTSGVTYEQYF. In DNA form, the CDR3 reads TGCGCCAGCAGCCTCTCAACCTCTGGGACTAGCGGGGTAACGTACGAGCAGTACTTC.

The V call is TRBV7-8, the J call TRBJ2-2; D is unresolved. From germline, CDR1 is SGHVS and CDR2 FQNEAQ. The CDR3 consists of 13 residues. V was cut by 0 bases and J by 7 bases, with 6 bases left in between. CDR3 nucleotides: TGTGCCAGCAGCTTAGCTTATCGCGGGGAGCTGTTTTTT. Amino acid sequence: CASSLAYRGELFF.

V gene TRBV5-5 combines with J gene TRBJ2-7, with 10 positions matching TRBD1. V dropped 4 bases and J dropped 9; count of bases not matched to a gene: 10. Germline CDR1 and CDR2: SGHKS and YYEKEE (reference sequence). The CDR3 covers 14 residues. The CDR3 DNA sequence: TGTGCCAGCAGCATCGGACAGGGGGTACTATCGCAGTACTTC. Residues: CASSIGQGVLSQYF.

The chain couples TRBV5-1 to TRBJ1-3, with 10 bases identical to TRBD1. V lost 5 bases and J lost 0; bases outside the gene matches: 5. There are 16 residues in the CDR3. The germline V gene has CDR1 SGHRS and CDR2 YFSETQ. The DNA of the CDR3 is TGCGCCAGCAGAGACCGGGACAGGGGCTCTGGAAACACCATATATTTT. It yields the protein CASRDRDRGSGNTIYF.

The genes are TRBV6-6 and TRBJ2-5; 10 nucleotides line up with TRBD1. The CDR3 sequence is 16 residues long. Germline CDR1 reads MNHNY; CDR2 reads SVGAGI (reference sequence). V was clipped by 4 bases and J by 1 base; unmatched bases: 6. The CDR3 reads CASSSGQGFPQETQYF. Written as DNA, the CDR3 is TGTGCCAGCAGTTCGGGACAGGGGTTCCCCCAAGAGACCCAGTACTTC.

CDR3 amino acids: CASSPRVRDTNQPQHF. DNA of the CDR3: TGTGCCAGCAGCCCCCGCGTCCGGGACACTAACCAGCCCCAGCATTTT. This chain links TRBV7-9 with TRBJ1-5; a weak D match, TRBD1 (6 bases). V was shortened by 5 bases and J by 7 bases, with 21 bases between the two germline ends. This CDR3 has 16 residues. The V gene's germline CDR1 is SEHNR and CDR2 FQNEAQ (reference sequence). The whole variable domain, filled in from reference TRBV7-9 and TRBJ1-5, reads DTGVSQNPRHKITKRGQNVTFRCDPISEHNRLYWYRQTLGQGPEFLTYFQNEAQLEKSRLLSDRFSAERPKGSFSTLEIQRTEQGDSAMYLCASSPRVRDTNQPQHFGDGTRLSIL.

This clone was detected only a few times. V is TRBV5-6 and J is TRBJ1-5; TRBD1 is a possible D gene (5 bases). CDR3 length: 16 residues. Looked up from germline, CDR1 is SGHDT and CDR2 is YYEEEE. The V and J ends lost 4 bases and 5 bases respectively, with 19 bases between them. CDR3 amino acids: CASSPGSGSFDQPQHF. In DNA, the CDR3 is TGTGCCAGCAGCCCTGGCTCAGGGTCCTTCGATCAGCCCCAGCATTTT.

The rearrangement links TRBV19 to TRBJ2-7; 9 positions match TRBD2. V lost 5 bases to trimming and J lost 2 bases; unmatched junction nucleotides: 7. CDR3 length equals 15 residues. Per the germline V gene, CDR1 is LNHDA and CDR2 is SQIVND (reference sequence). CDR3 sequence reads: CASSFGLARTYEQYF. The CDR3 nucleotides are TGTGCCAGTAGTTTTGGACTAGCGCGTACCTACGAGCAGTACTTC.